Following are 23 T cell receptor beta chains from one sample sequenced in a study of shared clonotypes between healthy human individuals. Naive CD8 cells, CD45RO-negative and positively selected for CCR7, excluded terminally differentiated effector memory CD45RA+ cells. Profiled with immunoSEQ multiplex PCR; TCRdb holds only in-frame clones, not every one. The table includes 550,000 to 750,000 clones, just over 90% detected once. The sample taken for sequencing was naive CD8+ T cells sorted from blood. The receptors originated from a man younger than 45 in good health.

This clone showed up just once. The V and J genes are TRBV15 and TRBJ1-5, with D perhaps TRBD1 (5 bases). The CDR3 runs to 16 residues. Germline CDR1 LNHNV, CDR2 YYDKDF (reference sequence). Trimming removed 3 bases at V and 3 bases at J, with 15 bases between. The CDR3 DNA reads TGTGCCACCAGCAGTGAGTTAGTGGGACTCAATCAGCCCCAGCATTTT. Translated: CATSSELVGLNQPQHF.

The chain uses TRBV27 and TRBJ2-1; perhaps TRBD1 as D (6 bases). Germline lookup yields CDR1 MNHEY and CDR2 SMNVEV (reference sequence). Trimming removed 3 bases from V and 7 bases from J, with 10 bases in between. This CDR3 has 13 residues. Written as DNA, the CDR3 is TGTGCCAGCAGTTTGGGCACAGGGAATGAGCAGTTCTTC. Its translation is CASSLGTGNEQFF.

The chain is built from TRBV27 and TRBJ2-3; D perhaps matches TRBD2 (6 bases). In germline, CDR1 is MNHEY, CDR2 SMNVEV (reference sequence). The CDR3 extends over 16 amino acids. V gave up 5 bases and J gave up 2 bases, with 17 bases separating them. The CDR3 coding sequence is TGTGCCAGCAGTCCGCGGACTATACTTCACACAGATACGCAGTATTTT. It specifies CASSPRTILHTDTQYF.

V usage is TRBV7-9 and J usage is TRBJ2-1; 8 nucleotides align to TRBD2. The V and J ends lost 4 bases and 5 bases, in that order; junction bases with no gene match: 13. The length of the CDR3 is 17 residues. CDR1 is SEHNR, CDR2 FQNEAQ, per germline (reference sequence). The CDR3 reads CASSSTRAGVGDNEQFF. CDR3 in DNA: TGTGCCAGCAGCTCTACCAGAGCGGGGGTTGGCGACAATGAGCAGTTCTTC.

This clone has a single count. The DNA for the CDR3 is TGTGCCAGCAGCCCCGGGCCTTCTAACTATGGCTACACCTTC. This encodes CASSPGPSNYGYTF. V is TRBV11-2 and J is TRBJ1-2; no clear D gene. V was trimmed by 5 bases and J by 0 bases, leaving 10 bases between them. The CDR3 extends over 14 amino acids. Germline CDR1 reads SGHAT; CDR2 reads FQNNGV. The variable domain in full, with the rest retrieved from reference TRBV11-2 and TRBJ1-2, is EAGVAQSPRYKIIEKRQSVAFWCNPISGHATLYWYQQILGQGPKLLIQFQNNGVVDDSQLPKDRFSAERLKGVDSTLKIQPAKLEDSAVYLCASSPGPSNYGYTFGSGTRLTVV.

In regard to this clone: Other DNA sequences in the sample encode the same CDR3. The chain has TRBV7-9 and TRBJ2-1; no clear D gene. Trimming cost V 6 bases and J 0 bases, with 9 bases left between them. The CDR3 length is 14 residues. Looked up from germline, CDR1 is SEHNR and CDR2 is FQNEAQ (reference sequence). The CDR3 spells CASSLASSYNEQFF. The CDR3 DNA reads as TGTGCCAGCAGTCTGGCCTCCTCCTACAATGAGCAGTTCTTC. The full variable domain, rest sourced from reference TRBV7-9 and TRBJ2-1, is DTGVSQNPRHKITKRGQNVTFRCDPISEHNRLYWYRQTLGQGPEFLTYFQNEAQLEKSRLLSDRFSAERPKGSFSTLEIQRTEQGDSAMYLCASSLASSYNEQFFGPGTRLTVL.

CDR3 DNA sequence: TGTGCCAGCAGCTTAGTCCGTGAAGCTTTCTTT. Translated: CASSLVREAFF. The chain links TRBV11-2 to TRBJ1-1; D remains ambiguous. The germline gives CDR1 SGHAT, CDR2 FQNNGV. The CDR3 spans 11 residues. Trimming removed 1 base at V and 7 bases at J, with 4 bases between.

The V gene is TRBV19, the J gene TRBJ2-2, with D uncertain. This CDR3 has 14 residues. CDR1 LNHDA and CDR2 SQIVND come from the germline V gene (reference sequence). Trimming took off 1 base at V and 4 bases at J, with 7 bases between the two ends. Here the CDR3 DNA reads TGTGCCAGTAGTATAGGACATGTCACCGGGGAGCTGTTTTTT. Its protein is CASSIGHVTGELFF.

The CDR3 spells CASSQVLPDTQYF. CDR3 in DNA: TGCGCCAGCAGCCAAGTCCTCCCCGATACGCAGTATTTT. The chain is built from TRBV4-3 and TRBJ2-3, with D hard to call. CDR3 length equals 13 residues. CDR1 and CDR2 (germline): LGHNA, YSLEER. Trimming took off 1 base at V and 6 bases at J, with 8 bases between the two ends.

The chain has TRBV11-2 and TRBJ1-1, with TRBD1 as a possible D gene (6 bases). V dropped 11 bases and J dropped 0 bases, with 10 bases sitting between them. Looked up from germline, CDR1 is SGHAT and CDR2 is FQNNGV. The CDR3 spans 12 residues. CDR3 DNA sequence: TGTGCCTTACAGGGTTTGAACACTGAAGCTTTCTTT. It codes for CALQGLNTEAFF.

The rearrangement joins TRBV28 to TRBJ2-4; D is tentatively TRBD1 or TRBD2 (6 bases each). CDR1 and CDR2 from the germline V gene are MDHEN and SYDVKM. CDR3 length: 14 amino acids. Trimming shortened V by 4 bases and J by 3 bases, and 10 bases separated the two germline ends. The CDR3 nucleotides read TGTGCCAGCAGTTCAGGGGAGGTCAAAAACATTCAGTACTTC. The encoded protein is CASSSGEVKNIQYF.

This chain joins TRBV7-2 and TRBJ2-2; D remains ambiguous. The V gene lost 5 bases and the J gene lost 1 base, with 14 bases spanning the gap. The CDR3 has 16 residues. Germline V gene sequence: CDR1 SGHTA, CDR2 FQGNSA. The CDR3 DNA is TGTGCCAGCAGCCCAGCGAGAATTTGGAACACCGGGGAGCTGTTTTTT. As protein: CASSPARIWNTGELFF.

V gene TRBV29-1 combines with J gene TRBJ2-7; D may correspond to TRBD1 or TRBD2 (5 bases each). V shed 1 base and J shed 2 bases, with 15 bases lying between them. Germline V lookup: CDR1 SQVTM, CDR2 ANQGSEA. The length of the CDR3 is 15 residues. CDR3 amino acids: CSVEGTGTLPYEQYF. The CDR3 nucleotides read TGCAGCGTTGAAGGCACCGGGACCCTACCCTACGAGCAGTACTTC.

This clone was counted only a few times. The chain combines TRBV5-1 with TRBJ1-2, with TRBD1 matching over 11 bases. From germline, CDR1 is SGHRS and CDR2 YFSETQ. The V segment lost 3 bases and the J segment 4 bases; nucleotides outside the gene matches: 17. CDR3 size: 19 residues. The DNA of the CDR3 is TGCGCCAGCAGCTGGCAACCTCCGGGACAGGGGGGGAGTAGCTATGGCTACACCTTC. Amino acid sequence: CASSWQPPGQGGSSYGYTF.

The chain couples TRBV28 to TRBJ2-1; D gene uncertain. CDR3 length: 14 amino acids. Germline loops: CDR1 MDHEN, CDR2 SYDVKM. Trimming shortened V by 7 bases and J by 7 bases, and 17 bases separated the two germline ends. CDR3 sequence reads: CASTPIGDGNEQFF. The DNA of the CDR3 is TGTGCCAGCACCCCGATTGGAGACGGGAATGAGCAGTTCTTC. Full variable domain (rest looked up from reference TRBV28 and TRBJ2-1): DVKVTQSSRYLVKRTGEKVFLECVQDMDHENMFWYRQDPGLGLRLIYFSYDVKMKEKGDIPEGYSVSREKKERFSLILESASTNQTSMYLCASTPIGDGNEQFFGPGTRLTVL.

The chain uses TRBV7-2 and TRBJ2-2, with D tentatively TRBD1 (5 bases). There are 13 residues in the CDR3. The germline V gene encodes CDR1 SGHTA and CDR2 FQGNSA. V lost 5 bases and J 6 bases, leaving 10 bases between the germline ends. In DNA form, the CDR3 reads TGTGCCAGCAGCGCCGACAGTCCCGGGGAGCTGTTTTTT. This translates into CASSADSPGELFF. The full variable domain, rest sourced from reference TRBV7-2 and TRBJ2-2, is GAGVSQSPSNKVTEKGKDVELRCDPISGHTALYWYRQSLGQGLEFLIYFQGNSAPDKSGLPSDRFSAERTGGSVSTLTIQRTQQEDSAVYLCASSADSPGELFFGEGSRLTVL.

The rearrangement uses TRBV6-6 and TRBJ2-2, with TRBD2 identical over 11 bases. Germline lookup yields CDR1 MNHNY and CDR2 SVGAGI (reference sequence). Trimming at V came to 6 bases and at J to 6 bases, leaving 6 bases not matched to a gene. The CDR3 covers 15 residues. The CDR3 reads CASSHGLAGPGELFF. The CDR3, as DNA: TGTGCCAGCAGCCACGGACTAGCGGGTCCCGGGGAGCTGTTTTTT.

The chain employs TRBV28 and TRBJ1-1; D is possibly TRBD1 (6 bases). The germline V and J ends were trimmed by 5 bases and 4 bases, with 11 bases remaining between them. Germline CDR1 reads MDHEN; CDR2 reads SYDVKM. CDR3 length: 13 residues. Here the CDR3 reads CASSTGASTEAFF. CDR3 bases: TGTGCCAGCAGTACGGGGGCGAGCACTGAAGCTTTCTTT.

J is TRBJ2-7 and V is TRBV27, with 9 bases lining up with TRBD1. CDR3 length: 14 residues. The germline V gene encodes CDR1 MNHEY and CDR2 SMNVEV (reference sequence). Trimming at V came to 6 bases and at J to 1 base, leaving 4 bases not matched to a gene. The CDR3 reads CASRIGTGSYEQYF. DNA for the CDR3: TGTGCCAGCAGAATCGGGACAGGGTCCTACGAGCAGTACTTC.

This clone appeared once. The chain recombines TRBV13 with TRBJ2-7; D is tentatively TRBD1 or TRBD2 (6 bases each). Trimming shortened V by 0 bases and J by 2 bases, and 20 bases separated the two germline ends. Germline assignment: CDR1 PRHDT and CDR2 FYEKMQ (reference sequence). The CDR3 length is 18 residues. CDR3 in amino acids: CASSLGPVEGEVPYEQYF. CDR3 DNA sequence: TGTGCCAGCAGCTTAGGCCCCGTTGAGGGGGAGGTACCCTACGAGCAGTACTTC.

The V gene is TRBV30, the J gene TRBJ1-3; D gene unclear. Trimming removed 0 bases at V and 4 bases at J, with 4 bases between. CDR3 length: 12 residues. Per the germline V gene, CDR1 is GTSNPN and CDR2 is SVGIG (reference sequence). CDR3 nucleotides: TGTGCCTGGAGTGTAACCGGAAACACCATATATTTT. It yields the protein CAWSVTGNTIYF.

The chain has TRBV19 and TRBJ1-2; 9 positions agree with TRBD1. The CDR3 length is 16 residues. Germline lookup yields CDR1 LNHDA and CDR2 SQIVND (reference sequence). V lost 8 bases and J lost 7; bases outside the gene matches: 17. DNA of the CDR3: TGTGCCAGTGTAGGGGCGGAACCCGGGACAGGGCTTGGCTACACCTTC. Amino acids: CASVGAEPGTGLGYTF. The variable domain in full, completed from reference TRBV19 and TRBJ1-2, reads DGGITQSPKYLFRKEGQNVTLSCEQNLNHDAMYWYRQDPGQGLRLIYYSQIVNDFQKGDIAEGYSVSREKKESFPLTVTSAQKNPTAFYLCASVGAEPGTGLGYTFGSGTRLTVV.

CDR3 nucleotides: TGTGCCAGCAGCTTAACGGGAGACAATGAGCAGTTCTTC. This encodes CASSLTGDNEQFF. The chain joins TRBV7-9 to TRBJ2-1, with a weak D call TRBD2 (6 bases). The CDR3 contains 13 residues. Trimming took off 2 bases at V and 5 bases at J, with 7 bases between the two ends. Germline V lookup: CDR1 SEHNR, CDR2 FQNEAQ (reference sequence).